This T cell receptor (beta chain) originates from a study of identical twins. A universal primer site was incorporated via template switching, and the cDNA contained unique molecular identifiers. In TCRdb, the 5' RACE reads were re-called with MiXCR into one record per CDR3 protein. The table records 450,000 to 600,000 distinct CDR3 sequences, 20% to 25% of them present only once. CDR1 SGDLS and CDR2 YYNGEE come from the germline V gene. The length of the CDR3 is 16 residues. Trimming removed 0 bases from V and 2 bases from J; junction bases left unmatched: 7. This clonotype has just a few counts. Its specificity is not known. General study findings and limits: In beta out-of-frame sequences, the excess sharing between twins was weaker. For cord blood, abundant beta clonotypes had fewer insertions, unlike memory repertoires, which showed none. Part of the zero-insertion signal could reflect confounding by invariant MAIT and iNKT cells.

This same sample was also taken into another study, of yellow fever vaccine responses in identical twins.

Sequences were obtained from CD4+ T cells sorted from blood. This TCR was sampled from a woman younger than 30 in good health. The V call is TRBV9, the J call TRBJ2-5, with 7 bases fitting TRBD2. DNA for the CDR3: TGTGCCAGCAGCGTAGGGTCTCTAGCGGAGCAAGAGACCCAGTACTTC. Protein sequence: CASSVGSLAEQETQYF.